This T cell receptor beta chain is from a study of beta chain features in type 1 diabetes. Findings of the study overall: Moderate yet significant TCRB CDR3 shortening was seen in Type 1 diabetes patients in all four CD4+ subsets.

Comments on this clone: Its specificity is unknown.

Germline values: CDR1 SGHRS, CDR2 YFSETQ. The CDR3 has 17 amino acids. V lost 1 base and J lost 9; bases outside the gene matches: 12. As every portion of the isolated RNA was reverse transcribed, the sequencing read expressed TCRB transcripts. Some clones are missing from TCRdb's copy, which holds only in-frame ones; the method was immunoSEQ multiplex PCR. The sample lists more than 250,000 clones, about 15% occurring once. The origin of this receptor is a man aged 18 to 30 with type 1 diabetes. The chain links TRBV5-1 to TRBJ2-1; TRBD2 matches 11 bases. The sample consisted of naive CD4+ T cells from blood. The CDR3 DNA reads as TGCGCCAGCAGCTTGACTAGCGGGGGATCTTTTTCTGGTGAGCAGTTCTTC. Its protein is CASSLTSGGSFSGEQFF.